This T cell receptor (beta chain) was documented in a study of blood T cell repertoires in COVID-19. TCRdb keeps only in-frame clones here, not all; method: immunoSEQ multiplex PCR. The data contain some 250,000 clones, 65% to 85% of them singletons. This CDR3 has 14 amino acids. The V gene lost 3 bases and the J gene lost 1 base, with 11 bases spanning the gap. Looked up from germline, CDR1 is SGHRS and CDR2 is YFSETQ. The chain is built from TRBV5-1 and TRBJ2-7, with D possibly being TRBD1 (6 bases). The sequencing sample was made of peripheral blood. This receptor was obtained from a man between 40 and 49 years old with acute or convalescent COVID-19. CDR3 sequence reads: CASSWTEFSYEQYF. The CDR3 DNA follows: TGCGCCAGCAGCTGGACAGAGTTTTCCTACGAGCAGTACTTC.